One sample yielded the 8 T cell receptor beta chains listed below, sequenced in a study of T cells in Graves' hyperthyroidism and ophthalmopathy. TCR beta CDR3 regions were amplified from RNA. The study used the HTBI primer set for a first-round RT-PCR of the TCR CDR3. TCRdb processed the multiplex PCR reads anew with MiXCR; each CDR3 protein has one entry. In the table there are hundreds of thousands of distinct CDR3 sequences, 14% of which are singletons. Sample: blood. All receptors come from a woman between 18 and 29 years old with Graves' hyperthyroidism.

The V and J genes are TRBV4-1 and TRBJ1-5; perhaps TRBD1 as D (5 bases). Germline V gives CDR1 MGHRA, CDR2 YSYEKL. This CDR3 contains 16 residues. Trimming removed 1 base from V and 3 bases from J, with 13 bases in between. DNA for the CDR3: TGCGCCAGCAGCCAAGTTTTTATGGGACTCAATCAGCCCCAGCATTTT. Translated, it gives CASSQVFMGLNQPQHF.

There are a few counts of this clonotype. This rearrangement joins TRBV6-2 or TRBV6-3 to TRBJ1-6, with TRBD1 matching over 12 bases. V was pared by 2 bases and J by 5 bases, with 7 bases of the junction left unmatched. This CDR3 contains 18 residues. Germline V gene sequence: CDR1 MNHEY, CDR2 SVGEGT. CDR3 DNA: TGTGCCAGCAGTTACCACTTCGGGACAGGGGGCAATAATTCACCCCTCCACTTT. Residues: CASSYHFGTGGNNSPLHF.

This chain uses TRBV12-3 or TRBV12-4 with TRBJ1-4, with TRBD1 as a possible D gene (5 bases). The CDR3 sequence is 15 residues long. V was cut by 4 bases and J by 5 bases, with 14 bases left in between. CDR3 DNA: TGTGCCAGCAGTTCCGCAGGGAGGTCGAATGAAAAACTGTTTTTT. Protein sequence: CASSSAGRSNEKLFF.

This chain uses TRBV12-3 or TRBV12-4 with TRBJ1-2, with 9 bases matching TRBD1. V was clipped by 4 bases and J by 8 bases; unmatched bases: 5. The CDR3 extends over 13 amino acids. The CDR3, as DNA: TGTGCCAGCAGTTCCCGACAGGGGGGCGGCTACACCTTC. As protein: CASSSRQGGGYTF.

The chain joins TRBV20-1 to TRBJ1-1; the D is unclear. The CDR3 has 12 residues. With 7 bases removed from V and 1 base from J, the gap between germline ends came to 10 bases. Germline V gene data show CDR1 as DFQATT and CDR2 as SNEGSKA (reference sequence). The CDR3 DNA sequence: TGCAGTGGGACGCGGGGGAACACTGAAGCTTTCTTT. Protein: CSGTRGNTEAFF.

At least ten counts were recorded for this clonotype. The chain carries TRBV3-1 and TRBJ2-7; TRBD1 matches 10 bases. J lost 3 bases, V lost 5 bases, and 4 bases had no gene match. Germline V gene lookup returns CDR1 LGHDT and CDR2 YNNKEL (reference sequence). CDR3 length equals 14 residues. CDR3 nucleotides: TGTGCCAGCAGCTTCCGGGACAGGGGCTACGAGCAGTACTTC. Residues: CASSFRDRGYEQYF.

Only a few counts were recorded for this clonotype. The gene calls are TRBV7-8 and TRBJ2-6; 8 positions agree with TRBD1. Germline CDR1 reads SGHVS; CDR2 reads FQNEAQ. This CDR3 comprises 17 residues. The ends lost 3 bases at V and 1 base at J; junction bases unmatched: 5. CDR3 sequence reads: CASSFRTGLSGANVLTF. The DNA for the CDR3 is TGTGCCAGCAGCTTTAGGACAGGGTTATCTGGGGCCAACGTCCTGACTTTC.

The chain joins TRBV29-1 to TRBJ2-3; 8 nucleotides align to TRBD2. The CDR3 is 16 amino acids. Losses at the gene ends were 6 bases for V and 4 bases for J; bases not matched to a gene: 15. Germline values: CDR1 SQVTM, CDR2 ANQGSEA. CDR3 coding DNA: TGCAGCGTCGAAAGCCCCTTTAGCGGGAAGGCAGATACGCAGTATTTT. It encodes CSVESPFSGKADTQYF.